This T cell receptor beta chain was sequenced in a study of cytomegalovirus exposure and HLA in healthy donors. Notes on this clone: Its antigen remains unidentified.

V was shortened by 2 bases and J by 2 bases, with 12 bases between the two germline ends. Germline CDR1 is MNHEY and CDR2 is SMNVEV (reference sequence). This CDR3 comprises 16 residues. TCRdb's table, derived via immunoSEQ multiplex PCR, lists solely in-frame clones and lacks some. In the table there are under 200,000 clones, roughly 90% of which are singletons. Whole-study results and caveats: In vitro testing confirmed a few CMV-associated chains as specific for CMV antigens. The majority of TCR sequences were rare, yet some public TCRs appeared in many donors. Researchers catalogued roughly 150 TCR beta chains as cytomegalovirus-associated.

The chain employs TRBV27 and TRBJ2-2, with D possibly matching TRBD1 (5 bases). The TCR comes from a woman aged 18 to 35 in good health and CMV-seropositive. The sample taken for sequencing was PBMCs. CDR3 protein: CASSLGAMLNTGELFF. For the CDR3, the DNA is TGTGCCAGCAGTTTAGGGGCAATGTTAAACACCGGGGAGCTGTTTTTT.